What follows are 21 T cell receptor beta chains derived from one specimen sequenced in a study of early T cells in non-severe SARS-CoV-2 infection. TCRdb re-called the 5' RACE reads through MiXCR, storing one row per CDR3 protein. This table holds 60,000 to 70,000 distinct CDR3 sequences, 9.1% found once. The sample consisted of whole blood. The source of these receptors is an adult who was a healthcare worker with PCR-confirmed SARS-CoV-2 infection or an uninfected control (not recorded which).

The chain uses TRBV20-1 and TRBJ2-7, with a tentative D call TRBD2 (5 bases). The V gene's germline CDR1 is DFQATT and CDR2 SNEGSKA (reference sequence). The V end was cut by 0 bases, the J end by 3 bases, with 15 bases between. This CDR3 has 15 residues. The CDR3 protein is CSARDQRSGYYEQYF. Written as DNA, the CDR3 is TGCAGTGCTAGAGATCAGCGGTCAGGATACTACGAGCAGTACTTC.

This clonotype was counted many times. The chain employs TRBV4-3 and TRBJ2-7, with D tentatively TRBD2 (5 bases). The germline V gene has CDR1 LGHNA and CDR2 YSLEER. The V gene lost 0 bases and the J gene lost 3 bases, with 12 bases spanning the gap. This CDR3 spans 15 amino acids. The CDR3 is CASSQEKRSYYEQYF. CDR3 DNA sequence: TGCGCCAGCAGCCAAGAAAAGCGGAGCTACTACGAGCAGTACTTC.

This chain joins TRBV19 and TRBJ2-3, with D unclear. The V and J ends lost 4 bases and 4 bases respectively, with 6 bases between them. Germline V lookup: CDR1 LNHDA, CDR2 SQIVND (reference sequence). CDR3 length equals 12 residues. CDR3 amino acids: CASSRTSDTQYF. The CDR3 coding sequence is TGTGCCAGTAGTAGGACCTCAGATACGCAGTATTTT. The entire variable domain, with the rest obtained from reference TRBV19 and TRBJ2-3, is as follows: DGGITQSPKYLFRKEGQNVTLSCEQNLNHDAMYWYRQDPGQGLRLIYYSQIVNDFQKGDIAEGYSVSREKKESFPLTVTSAQKNPTAFYLCASSRTSDTQYFGPGTRLTVL.

This clonotype was counted only a few times. This rearrangement joins TRBV12-3 or TRBV12-4 to TRBJ2-1; the match to TRBD1 covers 9 bases. This CDR3 region has 13 residues. J lost 5 bases, V lost 5 bases, and 1 base had no gene match. Here the CDR3 reads CASSRDRDNEQFF. The CDR3 nucleotides read TGTGCCAGCAGTCGGGACAGGGACAATGAGCAGTTCTTC.

The V gene is TRBV4-2, the J gene TRBJ1-6; D perhaps matches TRBD1 (6 bases). This CDR3 spans 16 amino acids. The germline V gene has CDR1 LGHNA and CDR2 YNFKEQ. Between the trimmed V and J ends, which lost 4 bases and 8 bases, there was a span of 18 bases. CDR3 loop: CASSRGGGRSDSPLHF. The CDR3 coding sequence is TGTGCCAGCAGCCGTGGCGGGGGCAGGTCGGATTCACCCCTCCACTTT.

The chain links TRBV20-1 to TRBJ1-2; D gene unclear. This CDR3 comprises 15 residues. The germline CDR1 and CDR2 sequences are DFQATT and SNEGSKA (reference sequence). Here the CDR3 reads CSVAELGPDAYGYTF. The CDR3 DNA follows: TGCAGCGTTGCAGAACTCGGACCGGACGCGTATGGCTACACCTTC.

The chain links TRBV3-1 to TRBJ2-5; 7 bases map to TRBD1. V was pared by 0 bases and J by 9 bases, with 13 bases of the junction left unmatched. The germline gives CDR1 LGHDT, CDR2 YNNKEL (reference sequence). This CDR3 is 16 amino acids long. The CDR3: CASSQDHNRGPLPQYF. CDR3 DNA: TGTGCCAGCAGCCAAGACCATAACAGGGGTCCACTGCCCCAGTACTTC.

This clonotype appeared a few times. The rearrangement uses TRBV20-1 and TRBJ1-6, with TRBD1 as a possible D gene (6 bases). Germline CDR1 is DFQATT and CDR2 is SNEGSKA (reference sequence). CDR3 length equals 14 residues. V lost 1 base and J lost 8, with 12 bases in between. CDR3 in amino acids: CSARAGTSDSPLHF. CDR3 in DNA: TGCAGTGCTAGAGCCGGGACATCAGATTCACCCCTCCACTTT.

This clonotype was observed once. This sequence joins TRBV7-8 and TRBJ2-6; 9 nucleotides match TRBD1. Germline lookup yields CDR1 SGHVS and CDR2 FQNEAQ. The CDR3 has 17 residues. With 1 base clipped from V and 2 bases from J, the junction kept 3 bases outside the gene matches. In DNA form, the CDR3 reads TGTGCCAGCAGCTTAGGGGACAGGGCAACTGGGGCCAACGTCCTGACTTTC. The encoded protein is CASSLGDRATGANVLTF.

This clonotype appeared a few times. The chain has TRBV29-1 and TRBJ2-3; D assignment may be TRBD1 or TRBD2 (6 bases each). CDR3 length: 13 residues. The V end was cut by 7 bases, the J end by 2 bases, with 13 bases between. Germline lookup yields CDR1 SQVTM and CDR2 ANQGSEA. The CDR3 DNA reads TGCAGCGGGGCGGGACACCCCACAGATACGCAGTATTTT. This encodes CSGAGHPTDTQYF.

The chain couples TRBV25-1 to TRBJ2-5; tentatively, D is TRBD1 (5 bases). The length of the CDR3 is 14 residues. Germline V gene sequence: CDR1 MGHDK, CDR2 SYGVNS. Trimming pared 2 bases from V and 3 bases from J, leaving 10 bases between. The CDR3 DNA reads TGTGCCAGCAGTGAAGCAGGGCGAGAAGAGACCCAGTACTTC. Amino acids: CASSEAGREETQYF.

V gene TRBV5-1 combines with J gene TRBJ1-1; TRBD1 matches 8 bases. Germline V gene sequence: CDR1 SGHRS, CDR2 YFSETQ. J lost 4 bases, V lost 4 bases, and 9 bases had no gene match. The CDR3 extends over 15 amino acids. For the CDR3, the DNA is TGCGCCAGCAGCGCTCCGGACAGGGCAAGCACTGAAGCTTTCTTT. Translating gives CASSAPDRASTEAFF.

V is TRBV7-2 and J is TRBJ2-5; TRBD1 matches 10 bases. The trim removed 5 bases at V and 3 bases at J, leaving 3 bases unmatched. CDR3 size: 14 residues. Looked up from germline, CDR1 is SGHTA and CDR2 is FQGNSA. The CDR3 bases are TGTGCCAGCAGCCACGGGACAGGGGAAGAGACCCAGTACTTC. This encodes CASSHGTGEETQYF.

This clonotype was counted many times. This chain connects TRBV29-1 to TRBJ1-1, with 9 bases identical to TRBD1. CDR1 and CDR2 (germline): SQVTM, ANQGSEA. Losses at the gene ends were 4 bases for V and 1 base for J; bases not matched to a gene: 1. The CDR3 is 13 amino acids. CDR3 DNA sequence: TGCAGCGTTGCGGGACAGGGGAACACTGAAGCTTTCTTT. It yields the protein CSVAGQGNTEAFF. Drawing the rest from reference TRBV29-1 and TRBJ1-1, the complete variable domain is SAVISQKPSRDICQRGTSLTIQCQVDSQVTMMFWYRQQPGQSLTLIATANQGSEATYESGFVIDKFPISRPNLTFSTLTVSNMSPEDSSIYLCSVAGQGNTEAFFGQGTRLTVV.

With respect to this clonotype: Relative to the germline gene, one junction end is altered; a read error may explain this. The rearrangement links TRBV28 to TRBJ1-6; D remains ambiguous. CDR1 is MDHEN, CDR2 SYDVKM, per germline. The CDR3 sequence is 16 residues long. The CDR3 DNA follows: TGTACCAGCAGTTTATTAGCGGGCTCCTATAATTCACCCCTCCATTTT. Its translation: CTSSLLAGSYNSPLHF.

V gene TRBV7-2 combines with J gene TRBJ2-7; D gene uncertain. Trimming removed 7 bases at V and 0 bases at J, with 16 bases between. The CDR3 consists of 15 residues. Germline loops: CDR1 SGHTA, CDR2 FQGNSA. The CDR3 is CASTPRGAASYEQYF. CDR3 nucleotides: TGTGCCAGCACCCCCCGCGGTGCAGCCTCCTACGAGCAGTACTTC.

The chain is built from TRBV5-1 and TRBJ1-4; a possible D gene is TRBD1 (5 bases). V was shortened by 2 bases and J by 7 bases, with 12 bases between the two germline ends. The CDR3 runs to 14 residues. In germline, CDR1 is SGHRS, CDR2 YFSETQ. The DNA for the CDR3 is TGCGCCAGCAGCTTCCAGGGTGAGGGTGAAAAACTGTTTTTT. This gives the protein CASSFQGEGEKLFF.

This clonotype showed up many times. J is TRBJ2-7 and V is TRBV5-1; 12 bases map to TRBD2. This CDR3 has 18 residues. In germline, CDR1 is SGHRS, CDR2 YFSETQ. V shed 1 base, J shed 3 bases, and the junction held 11 bases outside the gene matches. The CDR3 reads CASSLTVAGLAGFYEQYF. The CDR3 bases are TGCGCCAGCAGCTTGACAGTAGCTGGACTAGCGGGATTCTACGAGCAGTACTTC.

This chain joins TRBV5-6 and TRBJ2-4; a possible D gene is TRBD2 (6 bases). V dropped 2 bases and J dropped 7 bases, with 19 bases sitting between them. CDR1 is SGHDT, CDR2 YYEEEE, per germline. The CDR3 loop spans 16 amino acids. DNA of the CDR3: TGTGCCAGCAGCTTAGAGGTTGTCAGGGCGGGGAACATTCAGTACTTC. Residues: CASSLEVVRAGNIQYF.

This sequence joins TRBV20-1 and TRBJ2-1, with D tentatively TRBD2 (6 bases). Germline lookup yields CDR1 DFQATT and CDR2 SNEGSKA (reference sequence). Trimming removed 6 bases from V and 0 bases from J, with 12 bases in between. CDR3 length: 14 residues. CDR3 in amino acids: CSAAGTASYNEQFF. DNA of the CDR3: TGCAGTGCCGCCGGGACTGCCTCCTACAATGAGCAGTTCTTC.

This clonotype has ten or more counts. The chain has TRBV5-4 and TRBJ1-2, with D unclear. The CDR3 loop spans 13 amino acids. Germline V gene sequence: CDR1 SGHNT, CDR2 YYREEE (reference sequence). V lost 0 bases, J lost 3 bases, and 6 bases lay in between. This CDR3 reads CASSLATDYGYTF. The CDR3 DNA sequence: TGTGCCAGCAGCTTGGCCACAGACTATGGCTACACCTTC.